Given below is one T cell receptor (beta chain) in context. This entry comes from a study of shared T cell receptors in the human thymus. Per the germline V gene, CDR1 is KGHSH and CDR2 is LQKENI. This CDR3 spans 14 amino acids. V lost 3 bases to trimming and J lost 4 bases, with 12 bases between them. The repertoire was sequenced with immunoSEQ multiplex PCR; TCRdb's copy has only in-frame clones and lacks some. The repertoire holds 700,000 or so clones, with 80% to 90% as singletons. This sample also belongs to another study, concerning human thymus T cells. That paper states: The thymus tissue came from resections taken during corrective heart surgery.

Sequences were obtained from thymocytes. This clonotype was sampled from a girl less than two years old with a congenital heart defect. V usage is TRBV18 and J usage is TRBJ1-2; the D is unclear. The CDR3 reads CASSPLRGPYGYTF. The DNA of the CDR3 is TGTGCCAGCTCACCTCTTAGAGGGCCCTATGGCTACACCTTC.